Detailed here is one T cell receptor (beta chain). Its antigen remains unknown. This sample stems from a study of T cell responses to AZD1222 COVID-19 vaccine. TCRdb keeps only in-frame clones here, not all; method: immunoSEQ multiplex PCR. The sample lists roughly 150,000 clones; around 93% were seen once. Findings and limits, study-wide: Seropositive status at baseline applied to only six AZD1222 recipients. Clonal diversity may have been underestimated in mostly white British donors.

This sample comprised peripheral blood, obtained on day 0 of AZD1222 vaccination. The receptor was isolated from an adult in good health.

The chain's CDR3 is CASSEARGRRNTIYF. DNA for the CDR3: TGTGCCAGCAGTGAAGCAAGGGGCCGTAGAAACACCATATATTTT. The chain has TRBV2 and TRBJ1-3, with D possibly being TRBD1 (5 bases). Germline lookup yields CDR1 SNHLY and CDR2 FYNNEI. Trimming left V 0 bases short and J 5 bases short, with 11 bases between. The CDR3 is 15 amino acids.